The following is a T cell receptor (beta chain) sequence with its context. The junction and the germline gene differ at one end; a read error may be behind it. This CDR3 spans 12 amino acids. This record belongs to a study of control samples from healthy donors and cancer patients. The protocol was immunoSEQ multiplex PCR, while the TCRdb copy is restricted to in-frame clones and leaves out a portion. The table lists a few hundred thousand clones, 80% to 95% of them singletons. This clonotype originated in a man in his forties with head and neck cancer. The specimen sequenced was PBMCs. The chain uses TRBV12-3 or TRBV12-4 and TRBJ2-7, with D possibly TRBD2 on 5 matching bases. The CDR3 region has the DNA TGTGCCAGCAGTCCGAATCAGGTCGGGATAATGTTC. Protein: CASSPNQVGIMF.